Below, 23 T cell receptor beta chains from the same sample are listed, as sequenced in a study of T cell responses to AZD1222 COVID-19 vaccine. The data were produced by immunoSEQ multiplex PCR, yet TCRdb's version contains in-frame clones alone and is incomplete. The table has 200,000 or so clones, over 85% seen once. The starting material was peripheral blood, obtained 28 days after the second AZD1222 dose. The receptor source for this set is an adult who received the AZD1222 COVID-19 vaccine.

In nucleotides, the CDR3 is TGTGCCAGCAGTGACGGCAACTCCTACGAGCAGTACTTC. Its translation: CASSDGNSYEQYF. The chain has TRBV6-1 and TRBJ2-7, with D unclear. CDR1 and CDR2 from the germline V gene are MNHNS and SASEGT. This CDR3 has 13 residues. V was clipped by 3 bases and J by 0 bases, with 6 bases between them.

J is TRBJ1-5 and V is TRBV5-1; 7 bases are shared with TRBD1. The CDR3 is 14 residues long. In germline, CDR1 is SGHRS, CDR2 YFSETQ. The ends lost 4 bases at V and 4 bases at J; junction bases unmatched: 5. CDR3 sequence (DNA): TGCGCCAGCAGCGAGGGACAGCTTAATCAGCCCCAGCATTTT. This sequence encodes CASSEGQLNQPQHF.

This rearrangement joins TRBV19 to TRBJ2-3, with D possibly being TRBD1 (5 bases). The CDR3 length is 14 residues. V lost 6 bases and J lost 5, with 15 bases in between. Looked up from germline, CDR1 is LNHDA and CDR2 is SQIVND (reference sequence). Written as DNA, the CDR3 is TGTGCCAGTAGATCCCCGGAAGGGGTAGATACGCAGTATTTT. This translates into CASRSPEGVDTQYF.

The gene calls are TRBV19 and TRBJ1-3; unclear D gene. Germline V lookup: CDR1 LNHDA, CDR2 SQIVND (reference sequence). The CDR3 has 13 residues. V lost 7 bases and J lost 1, with 8 bases in between. In DNA form, the CDR3 reads TGTGCCAGTAAACGGAGTTCTGGAAACACCATATATTTT. It yields the protein CASKRSSGNTIYF.

The V call is TRBV9, the J call TRBJ2-3, with 13 nucleotides matching TRBD2. Germline CDR1 and CDR2: SGDLS and YYNGEE. The CDR3 is made up of 18 amino acids. Unmatched junction bases numbered 7, after V lost 2 bases and J lost 1 base. The CDR3 DNA is TGTGCCAGCAGCGTCTGGACTAGCGGGGGTGCTGGCACAGATACGCAGTATTTT. It is translated as CASSVWTSGGAGTDTQYF.

The chain combines TRBV5-5 with TRBJ1-5, with a possible D match to TRBD1 (5 bases). Germline CDR1 reads SGHKS; CDR2 reads YYEKEE (reference sequence). Trimming removed 4 bases from V and 0 bases from J, with 11 bases in between. The CDR3 consists of 15 residues. CDR3 region: CASSRDSYSNQPQHF. The CDR3, as DNA: TGTGCCAGCAGCCGAGACAGCTATAGCAATCAGCCCCAGCATTTT.

This sequence joins TRBV29-1 and TRBJ1-2; 7 bases agree with TRBD1. V lost 0 bases and J lost 3; bases outside the gene matches: 7. CDR1 is SQVTM, CDR2 ANQGSEA, per germline. CDR3 size: 15 residues. CDR3 in DNA: TGCAGCGTTGAAGATAGAGGGGGCACGGACTATGGCTACACCTTC. This codes for CSVEDRGGTDYGYTF.

In this sample, this clone turned up a few times. The CDR3 here is CASSEGPGQPQHF. The DNA of the CDR3 is TGCGCCAGCAGTGAGGGTCCTGGTCAGCCCCAGCATTTT. The chain employs TRBV5-1 and TRBJ1-5, with D unclear. Trimming stripped 5 bases from V and 6 bases from J, with 12 bases between. Germline assignment: CDR1 SGHRS and CDR2 YFSETQ. This CDR3 has 13 residues.

The chain has TRBV18 and TRBJ2-5, with D possibly TRBD2 on 6 matching bases. Germline lookup yields CDR1 KGHSH and CDR2 LQKENI. Trimming took 3 bases from V and 2 from J, leaving 10 bases between them. The CDR3 spans 14 residues. The DNA of the CDR3 is TGTGCCAGCTCACCCGCGGGACGGCAAGAGACCCAGTACTTC. Encoded protein: CASSPAGRQETQYF.

This chain connects TRBV10-3 to TRBJ2-1, with D tentatively TRBD1 (6 bases). The germline V gene has CDR1 ENHRY and CDR2 SYGVKD. The CDR3 runs 15 residues. Trimming removed 0 bases from V and 2 bases from J, with 8 bases in between. In DNA form, the CDR3 reads TGTGCCATCAGTGAGTCAGGACAGCCCTACAATGAGCAGTTCTTC. Amino acid sequence: CAISESGQPYNEQFF.

The genes are TRBV11-2 and TRBJ1-3; TRBD1 matches 9 bases. V lost 6 bases to trimming and J lost 2 bases; unmatched junction nucleotides: 8. The germline gives CDR1 SGHAT, CDR2 FQNNGV. This CDR3 is 16 amino acids long. CDR3 amino acids: CASSLVRDRAGNTIYF. CDR3 sequence (DNA): TGTGCCAGCAGTCTCGTAAGGGACAGGGCTGGAAACACCATATATTTT.

The chain employs TRBV18 and TRBJ1-1; 9 positions agree with TRBD1. CDR1 and CDR2 (germline): KGHSH, LQKENI. Trimming at V came to 5 bases and at J to 1 base, leaving 5 bases not matched to a gene. The CDR3 length is 15 residues. The CDR3, as DNA: TGTGCCAGCTCATATTTGACAGGGGGGAACACTGAAGCTTTCTTT. Its translation: CASSYLTGGNTEAFF.

Note on this clone: At one of its ends the junction is not consistent with the germline gene, which may arise from a read error. J is TRBJ1-6 and V is TRBV12-3 or TRBV12-4; D is undetermined. This CDR3 is 8 amino acids long. The CDR3 sequence: CASSSSNF. CDR3 DNA sequence: TGTGCCAGCAGTTCCTCGAACTTT.

For the CDR3, the DNA is TGTGCCAGCAGCTTAACCCCCGGGACCCTGTCTGAGCAGTTCTTC. Its translation: CASSLTPGTLSEQFF. This chain connects TRBV7-7 to TRBJ2-1, with D perhaps matching TRBD1 or TRBD2 (5 bases each). The CDR3 covers 15 residues. Germline V gene data show CDR1 as SSHAT and CDR2 as FNYEAQ (reference sequence). V shed 2 bases and J shed 9 bases, with 17 bases lying between them.

V is TRBV21-1 and J is TRBJ1-1. TRBV21-1 represents a pseudogene. The CDR3 spans 19 residues. CDR3 bases: TGTGCCAGCAGCAAAGGAGACGGACCAATTACGGGGCCGGACACTGAAGCTTTCTTT. Protein sequence: CASSKGDGPITGPDTEAFF.

The rearrangement links TRBV2 to TRBJ2-5; D gene unclear. There are 14 residues in the CDR3. Per the germline V gene, CDR1 is SNHLY and CDR2 is FYNNEI. V gave up 5 bases and J gave up 1 base, with 11 bases separating them. CDR3 residues: CASSPARAQETQYF. The CDR3 DNA follows: TGTGCCAGCAGTCCAGCTAGGGCCCAAGAGACCCAGTACTTC.

This clone was seen a single time. V gene TRBV7-8 combines with J gene TRBJ1-5; a possible D gene is TRBD1 (5 bases). This CDR3 contains 15 residues. The V and J ends lost 4 bases and 2 bases respectively, with 12 bases between them. The germline CDR1 and CDR2 sequences are SGHVS and FQNEAQ. CDR3 in amino acids: CASSWAGEGNQPQHF. The DNA for the CDR3 is TGTGCCAGCAGCTGGGCGGGGGAGGGCAATCAGCCCCAGCATTTT.

As for this clone: Other DNA sequences in this sample translate to the same CDR3. The rearrangement uses TRBV7-8 and TRBJ2-7; D might be TRBD2 (6 bases). Trimming removed 5 bases from V and 3 bases from J, with 8 bases in between. The CDR3 totals 12 residues. The V gene's germline CDR1 is SGHVS and CDR2 FQNEAQ. In nucleotides, the CDR3 is TGTGCCAGCAGCCGGGGGATCTACGAGCAGTACTTC. This codes for CASSRGIYEQYF.

On this clone itself: Different DNA sequences within this sample yield the same CDR3. The chain combines TRBV7-2 with TRBJ2-1; D is perhaps TRBD1 (6 bases). V lost 5 bases and J lost 7, with 9 bases in between. Germline V gene lookup returns CDR1 SGHTA and CDR2 FQGNSA. The CDR3 contains 12 residues. The CDR3 sequence: CASSLGQNEQFF. CDR3 sequence (DNA): TGTGCCAGCAGCCTCGGACAGAATGAGCAGTTCTTC.

The CDR3 sequence is CASSRGSSADTQYF. CDR3 nucleotide sequence: TGTGCCAGCAGCCGGGGAAGTTCCGCAGATACGCAGTATTTT. The V call is TRBV7-9, the J call TRBJ2-3; perhaps TRBD2 as D (5 bases). CDR1 SEHNR and CDR2 FQNEAQ come from the germline V gene (reference sequence). V was trimmed by 5 bases and J by 4 bases, leaving 13 bases between them. This CDR3 is built from 14 residues.

J is TRBJ2-1 and V is TRBV6-5, with a possible D match to TRBD2 (6 bases). The CDR3 totals 15 residues. Trimming left V 8 bases short and J 0 bases short, with 14 bases between. The germline V gene encodes CDR1 MNHEY and CDR2 SVGAGI. In DNA form, the CDR3 reads TGTGCCAGCCGCTGGGACGGGAGCTCCTACAATGAGCAGTTCTTC. It codes for CASRWDGSSYNEQFF.

The V gene is TRBV19, the J gene TRBJ1-2, with TRBD1 identical over 9 bases. The CDR3 extends over 14 amino acids. The germline gives CDR1 LNHDA, CDR2 SQIVND (reference sequence). V was pared by 6 bases and J by 2 bases, with 4 bases of the junction left unmatched. CDR3 DNA: TGTGCCAGTAGGGGGACAGGGCGGAACTATGGCTACACCTTC. As protein: CASRGTGRNYGYTF.

The V gene is TRBV28, the J gene TRBJ2-7; D may correspond to TRBD1 or TRBD2 (5 bases each). This CDR3 has 15 amino acids. Germline values: CDR1 MDHEN, CDR2 SYDVKM. V lost 5 bases and J lost 2, with 16 bases in between. The CDR3 region is CASSGGGVGTYEQYF. The CDR3 bases are TGTGCCAGCAGTGGTGGGGGTGTGGGGACCTACGAGCAGTACTTC.